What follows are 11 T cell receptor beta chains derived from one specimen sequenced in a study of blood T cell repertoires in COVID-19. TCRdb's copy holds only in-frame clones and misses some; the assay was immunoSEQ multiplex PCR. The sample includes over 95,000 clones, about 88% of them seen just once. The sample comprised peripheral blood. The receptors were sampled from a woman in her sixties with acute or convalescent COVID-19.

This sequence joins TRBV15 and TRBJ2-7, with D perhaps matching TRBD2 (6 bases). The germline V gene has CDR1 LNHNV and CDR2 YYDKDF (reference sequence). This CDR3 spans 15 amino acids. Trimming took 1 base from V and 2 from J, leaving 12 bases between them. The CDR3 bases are TGTGCCACCAGCAGAGGGCCGGCGGGGCCCTACGAGCAGTACTTC. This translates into CATSRGPAGPYEQYF.

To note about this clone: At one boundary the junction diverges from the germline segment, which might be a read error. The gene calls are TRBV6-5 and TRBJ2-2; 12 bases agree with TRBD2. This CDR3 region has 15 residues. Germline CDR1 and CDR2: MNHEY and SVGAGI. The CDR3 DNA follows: TGTGCCAGCAGCACTAGCGGGGGGTACACCGGTGAGCTGTTTTTT. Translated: CASSTSGGYTGELFF.

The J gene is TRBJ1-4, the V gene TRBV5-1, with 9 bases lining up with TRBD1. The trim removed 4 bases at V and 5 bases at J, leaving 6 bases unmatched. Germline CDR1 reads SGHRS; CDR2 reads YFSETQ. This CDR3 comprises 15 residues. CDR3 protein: CASSLSGTGNEKLFF. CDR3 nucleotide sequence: TGCGCCAGCAGCCTTTCCGGGACAGGGAATGAAAAACTGTTTTTT.

CDR3 DNA: TGTGCCAGCAGCGCGGGGGGCCAAGAGACCCAGTACTTC. It yields the protein CASSAGGQETQYF. The chain couples TRBV7-2 to TRBJ2-5; 8 bases align to TRBD2. CDR1 and CDR2 (germline): SGHTA, FQGNSA. This CDR3 comprises 13 residues. The ends lost 5 bases at V and 1 base at J; junction bases unmatched: 0.

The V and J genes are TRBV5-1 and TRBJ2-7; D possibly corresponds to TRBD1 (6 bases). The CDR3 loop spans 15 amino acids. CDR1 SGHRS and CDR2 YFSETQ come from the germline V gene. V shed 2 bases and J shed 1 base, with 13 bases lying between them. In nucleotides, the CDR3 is TGCGCCAGCAGCTTTACGACAGGATCATCCTACGAGCAGTACTTC. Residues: CASSFTTGSSYEQYF.

CDR3 protein: CASGDRGLSGTQYF. CDR3 sequence (DNA): TGTGCCAGCGGGGACAGGGGACTTTCTGGGACCCAGTACTTC. This chain joins TRBV21-1 and TRBJ2-5; TRBD1, the table's D call, lacks a check against the DNA. TRBV21-1 is listed as a pseudogene. The CDR3 loop spans 14 amino acids.

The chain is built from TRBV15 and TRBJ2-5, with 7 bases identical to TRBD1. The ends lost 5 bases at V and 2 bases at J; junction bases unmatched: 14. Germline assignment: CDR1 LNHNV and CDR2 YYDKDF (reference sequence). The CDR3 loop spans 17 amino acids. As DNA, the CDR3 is TGTGCCACCAGCGGAAAAAGACAGGGTATTGGGCAAGAGACCCAGTACTTC. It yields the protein CATSGKRQGIGQETQYF. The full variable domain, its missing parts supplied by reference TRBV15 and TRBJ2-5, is DAMVIQNPRYQVTQFGKPVTLSCSQTLNHNVMYWYQQKSSQAPKLLFHYYDKDFNNEADTPDNFQSRRPNTSFCFLDIRSPGLGDTAMYLCATSGKRQGIGQETQYFGPGTRLLVL.

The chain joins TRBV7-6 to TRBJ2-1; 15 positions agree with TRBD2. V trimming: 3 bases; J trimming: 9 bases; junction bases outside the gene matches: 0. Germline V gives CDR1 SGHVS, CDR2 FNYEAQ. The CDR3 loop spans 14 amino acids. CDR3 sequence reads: CASSLGLAGGEQFF. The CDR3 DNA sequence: TGTGCCAGCAGCTTGGGACTAGCGGGAGGTGAGCAGTTCTTC.

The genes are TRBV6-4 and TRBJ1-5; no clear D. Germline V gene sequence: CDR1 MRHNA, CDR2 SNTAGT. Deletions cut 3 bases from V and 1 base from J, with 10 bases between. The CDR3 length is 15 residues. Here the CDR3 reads CASSERNSSNQPQHF. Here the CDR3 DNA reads TGTGCCAGCAGTGAAAGGAACAGCAGCAATCAGCCCCAGCATTTT.

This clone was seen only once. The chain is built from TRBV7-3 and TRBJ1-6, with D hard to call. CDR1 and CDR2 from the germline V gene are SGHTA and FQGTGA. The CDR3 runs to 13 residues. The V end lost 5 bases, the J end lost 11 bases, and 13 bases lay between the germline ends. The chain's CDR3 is CASSLSNTTPLHF. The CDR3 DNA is TGTGCCAGCAGCCTCTCCAATACTACACCCCTCCACTTT.

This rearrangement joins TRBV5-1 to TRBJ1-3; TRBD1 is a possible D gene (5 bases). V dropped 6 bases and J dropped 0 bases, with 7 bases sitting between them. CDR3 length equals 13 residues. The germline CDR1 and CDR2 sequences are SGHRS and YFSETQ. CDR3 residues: CASNQGSGNTIYF. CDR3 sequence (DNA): TGCGCCAGCAACCAGGGCTCTGGAAACACCATATATTTT.